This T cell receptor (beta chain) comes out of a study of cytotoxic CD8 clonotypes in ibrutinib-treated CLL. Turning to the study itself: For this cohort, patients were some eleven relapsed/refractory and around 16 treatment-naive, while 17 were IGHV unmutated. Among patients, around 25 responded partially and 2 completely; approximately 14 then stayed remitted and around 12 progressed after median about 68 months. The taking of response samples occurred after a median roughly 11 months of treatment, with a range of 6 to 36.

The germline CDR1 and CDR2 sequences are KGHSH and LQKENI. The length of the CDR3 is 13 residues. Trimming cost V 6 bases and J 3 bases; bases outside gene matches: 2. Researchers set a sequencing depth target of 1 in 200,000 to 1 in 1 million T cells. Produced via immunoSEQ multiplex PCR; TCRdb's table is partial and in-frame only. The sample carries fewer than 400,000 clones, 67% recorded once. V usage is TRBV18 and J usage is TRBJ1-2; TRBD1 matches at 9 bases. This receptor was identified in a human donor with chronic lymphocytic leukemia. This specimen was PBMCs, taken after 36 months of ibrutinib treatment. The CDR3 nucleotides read TGTGCCAGCTCTCGGACAGGGGACTATGGCTACACCTTC. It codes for CASSRTGDYGYTF. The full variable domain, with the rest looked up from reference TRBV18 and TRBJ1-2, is NAGVMQNPRHLVRRRGQEARLRCSPMKGHSHVYWYRQLPEEGLKFMVYLQKENIIDESGMPKERFSAEFPKEGPSILRIQQVVRGDSAAYFCASSRTGDYGYTFGSGTRLTVV.